The present T cell receptor beta chain was sequenced within a study of early T cells in non-severe SARS-CoV-2 infection. Overall study results and limits: VDJdb matches were skewed toward anti-spike CD8 T cell responses.

V was pared by 1 base and J by 5 bases, with 4 bases between. CDR1 is KGHDR and CDR2 is SFDVKD in the germline V gene. This CDR3 is 12 amino acids long. The TCR library protocol attached unique molecular identifiers to the individual cDNA molecules. TCRdb recomputed calls from the 5' RACE reads with MiXCR, one row per CDR3 protein. Here the sample spans 120,000 or so distinct CDR3 sequences, roughly 12% being singletons. Regarding this clonotype: The antigen remains undetermined.

The origin of this receptor is an adult who was a healthcare worker with PCR-confirmed SARS-CoV-2 infection or an uninfected control (not recorded which). Here the sequenced sample was whole blood, taken at baseline. The chain links TRBV24-1 to TRBJ2-5, with D uncertain. CDR3: CATSDLKETQYF. The CDR3 DNA follows: TGTGCCACCAGTGATTTAAAGGAGACCCAGTACTTC.